Detailed here is one TCR beta chain. The sample belongs to a study of T cells expressing NK-cell markers. Synthesis of TCR beta cDNA relied on 5'RACE template switching carrying UMIs. TCRdb re-called the 5' RACE reads, yielding one record per CDR3 amino acid sequence without DNA. This sample's table has almost 450,000 distinct CDR3 sequences. There are 16 residues in the CDR3. CDR1 is SGHTA, CDR2 FQGTGA, per germline. The TCR originated in a woman between 18 and 70 years old in good health. V usage is TRBV7-3 and J usage is TRBJ2-1; TCRdb indicates TRBD2, and absent DNA this call remains unverified. Specimen: blood T cells: a sorted CD56 or NKG2C T cell subset, CD4+ or CD8+ T cells, or bulk PBMC T cells (not recorded which). The CDR3 spells CASSESLAGVGNEQFF.